The clone carrying this T cell receptor (beta chain) was seen only a few times. What it binds is unknown. The germline V and J ends were trimmed by 11 bases and 1 base, with 16 bases remaining between them. The CDR3 extends over 14 amino acids. Germline CDR1 is SEHNR and CDR2 is FQNEAQ (reference sequence). The library labeled individual cDNA molecules by adding unique molecular identifiers to them. TCRdb itself ran the RACE reads through MiXCR, one entry per CDR3 protein. Of about 110,000 distinct CDR3 sequences in the sample, roughly 10% are singletons; the top ten hold 2.5% to 3.5%. These data come from a study of human T cells and chemical hapten exposure. Whole-study findings and limits: Expanded TCRs were compared with controls, and the expanded TCRs formed significantly more large CDR3 similarity clusters.

Time point described: patch test 2, 6 weeks after DPC sensitization. Treatment indicated: therapeutic diphenylcyclopropenone sensitization with weekly scalp DPC. The clonotype was recovered from a woman aged 40-49 years with alopecia areata. Some clones in this sample may be carry-over from other donors' samples. The J gene is TRBJ2-3, the V gene TRBV7-9, with D perhaps TRBD2 (6 bases). Specimen: whole blood, collected in connection with sensitization to the hapten diphenylcyclopropenone (DPC). The CDR3 DNA sequence: TGTGCCGTCCGCAGGGACTCCGGCACAGATACGCAGTATTTT. This codes for CAVRRDSGTDTQYF.